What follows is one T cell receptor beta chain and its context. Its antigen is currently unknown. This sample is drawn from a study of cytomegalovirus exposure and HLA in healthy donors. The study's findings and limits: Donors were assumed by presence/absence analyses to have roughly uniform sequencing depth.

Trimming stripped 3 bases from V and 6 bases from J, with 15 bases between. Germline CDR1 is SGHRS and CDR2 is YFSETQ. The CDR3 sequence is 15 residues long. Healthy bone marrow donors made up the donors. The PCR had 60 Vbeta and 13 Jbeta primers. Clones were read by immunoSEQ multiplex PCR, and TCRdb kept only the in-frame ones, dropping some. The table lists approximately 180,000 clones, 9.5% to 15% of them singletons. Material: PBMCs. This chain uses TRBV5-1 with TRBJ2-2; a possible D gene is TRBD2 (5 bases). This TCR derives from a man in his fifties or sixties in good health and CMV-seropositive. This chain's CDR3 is CASSSTAGSPGELFF. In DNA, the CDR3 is TGCGCCAGCAGCTCAACGGCGGGCTCGCCCGGGGAGCTGTTTTTT.